The 28 T cell receptor beta chains given below trace back to one sample, sequenced in a study of Ad26.COV2.S vaccination and SARS-CoV-2 variants. Indicated treatment: some 19 received Ad26.COV2.S at low or high dose, single or two shots; about 5 received placebo; per-sample allocation not given. Sampling happened 63 days after the first vaccine or placebo injection. Some clones are missing from TCRdb's copy, which holds only in-frame ones; the method was immunoSEQ multiplex PCR. The data contain 300,000 to 500,000 clones, about 85% of them seen just once; the ten biggest clones take up approximately 3.7%. The source was peripheral blood, collected in a trial of Ad26.COV2.S vaccine versus placebo. Receptor source: a person aged 18-65 years who received the Ad26.COV2.S COVID-19 vaccine or a placebo.

The CDR3 region has the DNA TGTGCCAGCAGCCCGACAGGGGTCGGGGACACTGAAGCTTTCTTT. Amino acid sequence: CASSPTGVGDTEAFF. This chain joins TRBV5-4 and TRBJ1-1; 8 bases line up with TRBD1. Germline-derived CDR1 and CDR2 are SGHNT and YYREEE (reference sequence). V lost 4 bases, J lost 3 bases, and 8 bases stayed unmatched. This CDR3 comprises 15 residues.

The V call is TRBV30, the J call TRBJ1-5, with D possibly matching TRBD1 (5 bases). With 0 bases removed from V and 2 bases from J, the gap between germline ends came to 14 bases. Germline CDR1 reads GTSNPN; CDR2 reads SVGIG (reference sequence). The CDR3 is 16 amino acids. This CDR3 is CAWSVRRTFGNQPQHF. CDR3 nucleotides: TGTGCCTGGAGTGTACGCAGGACATTTGGCAATCAGCCCCAGCATTTT.

CDR3 nucleotides: TGTGCCAGCAGCTATAGGGAGTACACTGAAGCTTTCTTT. Translating gives CASSYREYTEAFF. The gene calls are TRBV27 and TRBJ1-1; unclear D gene. Looked up from germline, CDR1 is MNHEY and CDR2 is SMNVEV (reference sequence). V was shortened by 6 bases and J by 3 bases, with 11 bases between the two germline ends. The CDR3 is 13 residues long.

V is TRBV11-2 and J is TRBJ2-5; D gene uncertain. Germline V CDR1 and CDR2: SGHAT, FQNNGV. This CDR3 has 13 residues. V was shortened by 4 bases and J by 1 base, with 7 bases between the two germline ends. The CDR3 sequence is CASSSDLQETQYF. The CDR3 nucleotides are TGTGCCAGCAGCTCGGACCTCCAAGAGACCCAGTACTTC.

The rearrangement joins TRBV12-5 to TRBJ2-7, with 7 positions matching TRBD1. The CDR3 sequence is 13 residues long. Trimming cost V 1 base and J 5 bases; bases outside gene matches: 2. Germline CDR1 LGHNT, CDR2 FRNRAP. The CDR3 spells CASGLDTGDEQYF. Here the CDR3 DNA reads TGTGCTAGTGGTTTGGATACAGGGGACGAGCAGTACTTC.

The CDR3 protein is CASSQGTGSNYGYTF. DNA for the CDR3: TGCGCCAGCAGCCAAGGGACAGGGTCTAACTATGGCTACACCTTC. The rearrangement joins TRBV4-3 to TRBJ1-2, with 8 bases identical to TRBD1. J lost 0 bases, V lost 1 base, and 1 base had no gene match. The CDR3 runs 15 residues. Germline CDR1 reads LGHNA; CDR2 reads YSLEER.

This chain uses TRBV3-1 (or the pseudogene TRBV3-2) with TRBJ2-2; TRBD1 matches at 9 bases. V shed 5 bases, J shed 0 bases, and the junction held 16 bases outside the gene matches. The CDR3 is 20 amino acids. The V gene's germline CDR1 is LGHDT and CDR2 YNNKEL (reference sequence). CDR3 nucleotide sequence: TGTGCCAGCAGCGCGGGGAGGGACAGGGCCTTACTTTCGAACACCGGGGAGCTGTTTTTT. This codes for CASSAGRDRALLSNTGELFF.

V is TRBV14 and J is TRBJ1-6, with a tentative D call TRBD1 (5 bases). V was pared by 1 base and J by 10 bases, with 11 bases between. CDR3 length equals 14 residues. Germline V gene data show CDR1 as SGHDN and CDR2 as FVKESK. Written as DNA, the CDR3 is TGTGCCAGCAGCCAAGCTGAGGGGAGGTCACCCCTCCACTTT. It translates to CASSQAEGRSPLHF.

The genes are TRBV19 and TRBJ2-5; D gene ambiguous. Germline lookup yields CDR1 LNHDA and CDR2 SQIVND (reference sequence). This CDR3 comprises 13 residues. Between the trimmed V and J ends, which lost 3 bases and 5 bases, there was a span of 10 bases. CDR3 loop: CASSISFRETQYF. CDR3 sequence (DNA): TGTGCCAGTAGTATTAGCTTTCGGGAGACCCAGTACTTC.

This clone came up many times. The chain has TRBV5-4 and TRBJ2-2; 8 positions match TRBD2. Germline V CDR1 and CDR2: SGHNT, YYREEE (reference sequence). The CDR3 covers 16 residues. The V segment lost 1 base and the J segment 1 base; nucleotides outside the gene matches: 3. CDR3 DNA sequence: TGTGCCAGCAGCTTGATAAGCGGGGGGAACACCGGGGAGCTGTTTTTT. Its translation is CASSLISGGNTGELFF.

The chain is built from TRBV9 and TRBJ2-2; 9 nucleotides match TRBD1. With V trimmed by 6 bases and J by 0 bases, 6 bases remained unmatched. Germline V gene sequence: CDR1 SGDLS, CDR2 YYNGEE. The CDR3 extends over 16 amino acids. CDR3 DNA: TGTGCCAGCACCGGGACAGGGAGCGCGAACACCGGGGAGCTGTTTTTT. Encoded protein: CASTGTGSANTGELFF.

Only one count was recorded for this clone. The chain carries TRBV5-4 and TRBJ2-2, with D hard to call. This CDR3 is built from 16 residues. Germline CDR1 SGHNT, CDR2 YYREEE (reference sequence). The germline V and J ends were trimmed by 0 bases and 0 bases, with 9 bases remaining between them. CDR3 in DNA: TGTGCCAGCAGCTTGGTGTTGACCCCGAACACCGGGGAGCTGTTTTTT. Encoded protein: CASSLVLTPNTGELFF.

The rearrangement links TRBV7-2 to TRBJ1-2; D is ambiguous. The CDR3 loop spans 14 amino acids. In germline, CDR1 is SGHTA, CDR2 FQGNSA. V was trimmed by 2 bases and J by 4 bases, leaving 11 bases between them. The CDR3 loop is CASSLPELVYGYTF. CDR3 sequence (DNA): TGTGCCAGCAGCTTACCCGAGCTTGTCTATGGCTACACCTTC.

J is TRBJ2-7 and V is TRBV10-1, with 9 bases matching TRBD2. In germline, CDR1 is WNHNN, CDR2 SYGVQD (reference sequence). Trimming cost V 3 bases and J 1 base; bases outside gene matches: 10. This CDR3 region has 17 residues. The DNA for the CDR3 is TGCGCCAGCAGTGACCATCCCGGGACTAGCCGATCCTACGAGCAGTACTTC. This codes for CASSDHPGTSRSYEQYF.

The sample holds a few counts of this clone. This sequence joins TRBV18 and TRBJ1-4, with 10 positions matching TRBD1. CDR1 is KGHSH and CDR2 is LQKENI in the germline V gene. Trimming took 3 bases from V and 8 from J; bases not matched to a gene: 0. This CDR3 has 13 amino acids. This chain's CDR3 is CASSPTGGEKLFF. DNA for the CDR3: TGTGCCAGCTCACCGACAGGGGGCGAAAAACTGTTTTTT.

The CDR3 loop reads CASSSRQGPNTEAFF. CDR3 coding DNA: TGTGCCAGCAGTTCCCGACAGGGACCGAACACTGAAGCTTTCTTT. V usage is TRBV28 and J usage is TRBJ1-1; TRBD1 aligns across 7 bases. The CDR3 loop spans 15 amino acids. Germline V gene sequence: CDR1 MDHEN, CDR2 SYDVKM. The V gene end was trimmed by 4 bases and the J gene end by 1 base; junction bases not matched to a gene: 6. The entire variable domain, with the rest obtained from reference TRBV28 and TRBJ1-1, is as follows: DVKVTQSSRYLVKRTGEKVFLECVQDMDHENMFWYRQDPGLGLRLIYFSYDVKMKEKGDIPEGYSVSREKKERFSLILESASTNQTSMYLCASSSRQGPNTEAFFGQGTRLTVV.

A few counts support this clone. V and J are TRBV28 and TRBJ1-6; TRBD1 matches at 7 bases. The V segment lost 5 bases and the J segment 5 bases; nucleotides outside the gene matches: 12. CDR3 length: 17 residues. Germline V gene data show CDR1 as MDHEN and CDR2 as SYDVKM. In DNA form, the CDR3 reads TGTGCCAGCAGTCTCCCATCCACAGGGGTAAATAATTCACCCCTCCACTTT. Its translation is CASSLPSTGVNNSPLHF.

The chain uses TRBV6-4 and TRBJ2-7; weak D call: TRBD2 (6 bases). CDR3 length: 13 residues. Trimming removed 3 bases at V and 6 bases at J, with 12 bases between. Germline CDR1 MRHNA, CDR2 SNTAGT. Here the CDR3 DNA reads TGTGCCAGCAGTGAGGGATTGCGGGGCGAGCAGTACTTC. It codes for CASSEGLRGEQYF.

V gene TRBV30 combines with J gene TRBJ1-4; the D gene is possibly TRBD1 (6 bases). The CDR3 is 13 amino acids. Germline lookup yields CDR1 GTSNPN and CDR2 SVGIG (reference sequence). V dropped 4 bases and J dropped 6 bases, with 12 bases sitting between them. CDR3 region: CAWNRGADEKLFF. The CDR3 DNA reads TGTGCCTGGAATCGGGGGGCGGATGAAAAACTGTTTTTT.

This clone was seen just once. As DNA, the CDR3 is TGTGCCAGCAGTTTCTCAGGGGGCAATCAGCCCCAGCATTTT. It codes for CASSFSGGNQPQHF. The rearrangement uses TRBV27 and TRBJ1-5, with a tentative D call TRBD1 (6 bases). Deletions cut 3 bases from V and 2 bases from J, with 8 bases between. CDR1 is MNHEY, CDR2 SMNVEV, per germline (reference sequence). The CDR3 length is 14 residues.

The chain has TRBV18 and TRBJ1-1; no reliable D call. Germline assignment: CDR1 KGHSH and CDR2 LQKENI. V was shortened by 4 bases and J by 7 bases, with 7 bases between the two germline ends. The CDR3 loop spans 11 amino acids. The CDR3 DNA reads as TGTGCCAGCTCACGTGGGCGTGAAGCTTTCTTT. Residues: CASSRGREAFF.

This chain joins TRBV3-1 (or the pseudogene TRBV3-2) and TRBJ1-2, with 9 bases fitting TRBD1. The CDR3 length is 14 residues. V gave up 4 bases and J gave up 8 bases; unmatched junction bases: 8. Germline CDR1 and CDR2: LGHDT and YNNKEL (reference sequence). The CDR3 loop is CASSRTGGAEGYTF. CDR3 in DNA: TGTGCCAGCAGCCGAACAGGGGGCGCGGAGGGCTACACCTTC.

The rearrangement uses TRBV5-8 and TRBJ1-6; D remains ambiguous. Per the germline V gene, CDR1 is SGHTS and CDR2 is YDEGEE. The CDR3 has 15 residues. V lost 7 bases, J lost 7 bases, and 18 bases lay in between. The CDR3 loop reads CASLLASASNSPLHF. The DNA of the CDR3 is TGTGCCAGCCTTTTAGCGTCCGCTTCGAATTCACCCCTCCACTTT. Variable domain in full (rest from reference TRBV5-8 and TRBJ1-6): EAGVTQSPTHLIKTRGQQATLRCSPISGHTSVYWYQQALGLGLQFLLWYDEGEERNRGNFPPRFSGRQFPNYSSELNVNALELEDSALYLCASLLASASNSPLHFGNGTRLTVT.

As DNA, the CDR3 is TGCGCCAGCAGCTTGGGGGCAGGGGCAGGAGCTTTCTTT. Amino acids: CASSLGAGAGAFF. The genes are TRBV5-1 and TRBJ1-1, with a possible D match to TRBD1 (6 bases). Germline CDR1 SGHRS, CDR2 YFSETQ. The CDR3 extends over 13 amino acids. Trimming removed 0 bases at V and 10 bases at J, with 13 bases between. Combining the CDR3 with reference TRBV5-1 and TRBJ1-1 gives the whole variable domain KAGVTQTPRYLIKTRGQQVTLSCSPISGHRSVSWYQQTPGQGLQFLFEYFSETQRNKGNFPGRFSGRQFSNSRSEMNVSTLELGDSALYLCASSLGAGAGAFFGQGTRLTVV.

This clone was picked up a small number of times. The chain links TRBV7-9 to TRBJ1-5; 8 bases map to TRBD1. The CDR3 totals 14 residues. V was pared by 3 bases and J by 6 bases, with 4 bases of the junction left unmatched. Germline CDR1 is SEHNR and CDR2 is FQNEAQ (reference sequence). The CDR3, as DNA: TGTGCCAGCAGCTTCACAGGGGGAACTCAGCCCCAGCATTTT. Protein product: CASSFTGGTQPQHF.

The V call is TRBV4-2, the J call TRBJ1-2; the D is unclear. Between the trimmed V and J ends, which lost 0 bases and 7 bases, there was a span of 15 bases. Germline V gives CDR1 LGHNA, CDR2 YNFKEQ. The CDR3 covers 15 residues. CDR3 region: CASSQEAGEGLGYTF. The CDR3 bases are TGTGCCAGCAGCCAAGAGGCAGGTGAGGGTCTTGGCTACACCTTC.

This rearrangement joins TRBV12-3 or TRBV12-4 to TRBJ1-1; D gene unclear. This CDR3 has 10 amino acids. V shed 10 bases and J shed 4 bases, with 7 bases lying between them. The CDR3 is CATSGTEAFF. The CDR3 bases are TGTGCCACCTCCGGCACTGAAGCTTTCTTT.

V and J are TRBV16 and TRBJ1-2; 7 bases match TRBD1. Germline CDR1 KGHSY, CDR2 FQNENV. With V trimmed by 4 bases and J by 1 base, 9 bases remained unmatched. The CDR3 loop spans 16 amino acids. The CDR3 DNA follows: TGTGCCAGCAGCCCAAATCCCGGGACAGATAACTATGGCTACACCTTC. It is translated as CASSPNPGTDNYGYTF.